This T cell receptor (beta chain) stems from a study of identical twins. Study results and limitations: Out-of-frame beta sequences exhibited a weaker degree of excess twin sharing. Fewer insertions marked abundant cord blood beta clonotypes; young adult naive trended weakly, memory not at all.

Many counts were recorded for this clonotype. Its antigen remains unknown. Healthy Caucasians alone served as donors. With 0 bases removed from V and 0 bases from J, the gap between germline ends came to 12 bases. CDR1 is DFQATT, CDR2 SNEGSKA, per germline (reference sequence). The CDR3 totals 16 residues. Template switching supplied a universal primer site; unique molecular identifiers were carried on the cDNA. Using its own MiXCR run on the 5' RACE reads, TCRdb lists one record per CDR3 protein. The sample carries 410,000 or so distinct CDR3 sequences, around 18% recorded once. The origin of this receptor is a man aged 45-65 years in good health. V and J are TRBV20-1 and TRBJ2-1; maybe TRBD2 (5 bases). The sample was naive T cells sorted from blood. This chain's CDR3 is CSARDVGEGSYNEQFF. Written as DNA, the CDR3 is TGCAGTGCTAGAGATGTGGGAGAGGGCTCCTACAATGAGCAGTTCTTC.